A selection of T cell receptor beta chains follows, all from one sample in a study of T cells after yellow fever vaccination. TCRdb independently ran MiXCR on the 5' RACE reads; one entry per CDR3 protein. This sample has about 580,000 distinct CDR3 sequences; about a sixth occur once, and the top ten carry 15% to 20%. This specimen consisted of PBMCs, obtained about 5 days after the first yellow fever vaccination. The receptors stem from a man between 18 and 35 years old who received the YFV17D yellow fever vaccine. Both conserved end residues are part of each CDR3. Fields, in order: J gene, V gene, clone size, D gene, CDR3 protein, CDR3 DNA. The D gene is left open where the match is weak. For some rows the clone size is stated as once, few or many, or as a class when expanded; others skip it.

>TRBJ2-1|TRBV6-6|few|.
CASSNSPTNEQFF
TGTGCCAGCAGTAACTCCCCAACCAATGAGCAGTTCTTC
>TRBJ1-2|TRBV7-2|many|TRBD1
CASSPRPSGGEGRGYTF
TGTGCCAGCAGCCCCCGGCCCTCAGGGGGCGAAGGCCGGGGCTACACCTTC
>TRBJ2-5|TRBV11-2|.|TRBD1
CASSLRDRPRETQYF
TGTGCCAGCAGCTTACGGGACAGGCCCAGGGAGACCCAGTACTTC
>TRBJ1-1|TRBV7-2|.|.
CASSLVAGIGTEAFF
TGTGCCAGCAGCTTAGTTGCGGGAATAGGCACTGAAGCTTTCTTT
>TRBJ1-3|TRBV11-1|.|.
CASSLGAPNGNTIYF
TGTGCCAGCAGCCTGGGGGCACCGAATGGAAACACCATATATTTT
>TRBJ1-2|TRBV12-3/TRBV12-4|.|TRBD1
CASSSQDRGKDGYTF
TGTGCCAGCAGCTCTCAGGACAGGGGGAAGGATGGCTACACCTTC
>TRBJ1-5|TRBV6-5|few|TRBD1
CASSYSQGFGQPQHF
TGTGCCAGCAGTTACTCACAGGGGTTCGGGCAGCCCCAGCATTTT
>TRBJ2-3|TRBV10-3|few|.
CATGDIPRTDTQYF
TGTGCCACCGGGGACATCCCACGCACAGATACGCAGTATTTT
>TRBJ2-7|TRBV5-1|few|TRBD2
CASSDGSGAPLIGEQYF
TGCGCCAGCAGCGACGGTAGCGGGGCTCCCTTAATAGGCGAGCAGTACTTC
>TRBJ2-5|TRBV7-2|many|TRBD1
CASSQGQVETQYF
TGTGCCAGCAGCCAAGGACAGGTGGAGACCCAGTACTTC
>TRBJ2-1|TRBV7-3|many|TRBD2
CASSRGLAAGNEQFF
TGTGCCAGCAGCCGGGGACTAGCCGCGGGAAATGAGCAGTTCTTC
>TRBJ2-5|TRBV7-8|.|.
CASSPMAAGETQYF
TGTGCCAGCAGCCCCATGGCGGCGGGAGAGACCCAGTACTTC
>TRBJ1-5|TRBV6-2/TRBV6-3|few|TRBD1
CASSFRGPAGTQHF
TGTGCCAGCAGTTTCAGGGGGCCCGCGGGGACCCAGCATTTT
>TRBJ2-1|TRBV7-9|few|TRBD2
CASSSATSGGRLEQFF
TGTGCCAGCAGCTCCGCCACTAGCGGGGGGCGGTTAGAGCAGTTCTTC
>TRBJ2-7|TRBV7-2|.|TRBD1
CASSLVDGQAPHEQYF
TGTGCCAGCAGCTTAGTCGATGGACAGGCTCCCCACGAGCAGTACTTC
>TRBJ2-7|TRBV5-5|.|.
CASSFIVNEQYF
TGTGCCAGCAGCTTTATCGTCAACGAGCAGTACTTC
>TRBJ2-5|TRBV29-1|.|.
CSVSLETQYF
TGCAGCGTTTCGTTAGAGACCCAGTACTTC
>TRBJ1-4|TRBV12-3/TRBV12-4|.|.
CASTGARGEKLFF
TGTGCCAGCACGGGGGCCCGTGGTGAAAAACTGTTTTTT
>TRBJ2-1|TRBV27|few|.
CASSLRLGVTTYNEQFF
TGTGCCAGCAGTTTAAGGCTAGGTGTGACTACCTACAATGAGCAGTTCTTC
>TRBJ2-3|TRBV5-1|few|TRBD2
CASSLTNSGGGTDTQYF
TGCGCCAGCAGCCTTACCAATAGCGGGGGAGGCACAGATACGCAGTATTTT
>TRBJ1-1|TRBV24-1|many|TRBD1
CATSDPRQGNTEAFF
TGTGCCACCAGTGATCCCCGACAGGGGAACACTGAAGCTTTCTTT
>TRBJ1-1|TRBV7-2|.|.
CASSVDRIPAEAFF
TGTGCCAGCAGCGTAGACAGGATACCGGCGGAAGCTTTCTTT
>TRBJ2-7|TRBV18|.|.
CASSPGRGREYF
TGTGCCAGCTCACCTGGACGGGGACGGGAGTACTTC
>TRBJ2-3|TRBV12-3/TRBV12-4|.|.
CASSLHRRPTQYF
TGTGCCAGCAGTCTCCACCGCCGGCCTACGCAGTATTTT
>TRBJ2-1|TRBV5-1|.|.
CASSSRLRRGSNEQFF
TGCGCCAGCAGCTCCCGCCTCCGCAGGGGATCCAATGAGCAGTTCTTC
>TRBJ1-6|TRBV4-3|few|TRBD1
CASSPHVGTGGYNSPLHF
TGCGCCAGCAGCCCCCACGTTGGGACAGGGGGCTATAATTCACCCCTCCACTTT
>TRBJ1-3|TRBV10-3|.|.
CAISEGPGPFQNTIYF
TGTGCCATCAGTGAAGGGCCAGGCCCTTTTCAGAACACCATATATTTT
>TRBJ2-1|TRBV5-4|few|TRBD2
CASSLADSGGNEQFF
TGTGCCAGCAGCTTAGCGGATAGCGGGGGCAATGAGCAGTTCTTC
>TRBJ2-1|TRBV7-8|.|.
CASSAPGGGDEQFF
TGTGCCAGCAGCGCTCCGGGGGGCGGGGATGAGCAGTTCTTC
>TRBJ1-1|TRBV10-3|.|TRBD1
CAISLGQGNTEAFF
TGTGCCATCTCCCTTGGACAGGGGAACACTGAAGCTTTCTTT
>TRBJ1-4|TRBV4-3|.|TRBD1
CASSQALDRVYTNEKLFF
TGCGCCAGCAGCCAAGCCCTCGACAGGGTTTACACTAATGAAAAACTGTTTTTT
>TRBJ1-2|TRBV21-1|many|.
CASSKVGGGGYTF
TGTGCCAGCAGCAAAGTAGGGGGGGGCGGCTACACCTTC
>TRBJ2-3|TRBV19|.|.
CASTRNSLASGDTQYF
TGTGCCAGTACCCGGAATAGCCTAGCGTCAGGAGATACGCAGTATTTT
>TRBJ2-3|TRBV5-1|.|.
CASSLVPGGADTQYF
TGCGCCAGCAGCTTGGTACCTGGTGGGGCAGATACGCAGTATTTT
>TRBJ2-5|TRBV20-1|.|.
CSASWLAQETQYF
TGCAGTGCTAGTTGGCTAGCCCAAGAGACCCAGTACTTC
>TRBJ2-1|TRBV27|.|.
CASSKYNEQFF
TGTGCCAGCAGTAAGTACAATGAGCAGTTCTTC
>TRBJ1-1|TRBV5-6|.|TRBD1
CASSGPGQKNTEAFF
TGTGCCAGCAGCGGACCGGGACAGAAGAACACTGAAGCTTTCTTT
>TRBJ2-1|TRBV4-2|few|TRBD2
CASSRLAGVTLVEQFF
TGTGCCAGCAGCCGGTTAGCGGGGGTGACTTTGGTTGAGCAGTTCTTC
>TRBJ2-1|TRBV9|.|.
CASSVEGGTYTNEQFF
TGTGCCAGCAGCGTAGAGGGGGGGACCTACACGAATGAGCAGTTCTTC
>TRBJ2-5|TRBV30|many|.
CAWNQEETQYF
TGTGCCTGGAATCAGGAAGAGACCCAGTACTTC
>TRBJ2-1|TRBV4-2|few|.
CASSQPPPAEGQFF
TGTGCCAGCAGCCAGCCCCCCCCGGCGGAAGGGCAGTTCTTC
>TRBJ2-7|TRBV6-2/TRBV6-3|few|TRBD1
CASSYSTRTGDYEQYF
TGTGCCAGCAGTTACTCAACCCGGACAGGGGACTACGAGCAGTACTTC
>TRBJ1-1|TRBV28|few|TRBD1
CASQGADTEAFF
TGTGCCAGCCAGGGGGCGGACACTGAAGCTTTCTTT
>TRBJ2-2|TRBV5-4|few|TRBD1
CASRDKGAATGELFF
TGTGCCAGCAGAGATAAGGGGGCGGCCACCGGGGAGCTGTTTTTT
>TRBJ2-5|TRBV23-1|.|TRBD1
CASSLPRDRGQETQYF
TGCGCCAGCAGTCTACCCAGGGACAGGGGTCAAGAGACCCAGTACTTC
>TRBJ1-4|TRBV5-1|.|.
CASSSEGVNREKLFF
TGCGCCAGCAGCTCAGAAGGAGTAAATCGTGAAAAACTGTTTTTT
>TRBJ2-2|TRBV7-9|few|.
CASSSSDREGNTGELFF
TGTGCCAGCAGCTCGTCTGACAGAGAAGGGAACACCGGGGAGCTGTTTTTT
>TRBJ1-4|TRBV4-1|.|.
CASSHWGGPEKLFF
TGCGCCAGCAGCCACTGGGGGGGCCCTGAAAAACTGTTTTTT
>TRBJ2-3|TRBV20-1|.|.
CSARVTVTDTQYF
TGCAGTGCTAGAGTGACGGTCACAGATACGCAGTATTTT
>TRBJ2-3|TRBV3-1|many|TRBD2
CASSQTASGTDTQYF
TGTGCCAGCAGCCAAACGGCTAGCGGAACAGATACGCAGTATTTT
>TRBJ1-2|TRBV7-9|few|TRBD1
CASSSETGGANYGYTF
TGTGCCAGCAGCTCCGAGACAGGGGGAGCTAACTATGGCTACACCTTC
>TRBJ1-1|TRBV30|.|.
CACAPLGTEAFF
TGTGCCTGCGCCCCTTTAGGCACTGAAGCTTTCTTT
>TRBJ2-4|TRBV9|few|.
CASSLRLNGDIQYF
TGTGCCAGCAGCTTACGACTTAATGGGGACATTCAGTACTTC
>TRBJ1-6|TRBV20-1|few|.
CSARDRRGGGHSPLHF
TGCAGTGCTAGAGATAGAAGGGGAGGAGGGCATTCACCCCTCCACTTT